This T cell receptor (beta chain) was profiled in a study of cytomegalovirus exposure and HLA in healthy donors. This CDR3 contains 13 residues. Germline V CDR1 and CDR2: GTSNPN, SVGIG (reference sequence). The germline V and J ends were trimmed by 0 bases and 6 bases, with 10 bases remaining between them. It was with 60 Vbeta and 13 Jbeta primers that the PCR ran. Method: immunoSEQ multiplex PCR; TCRdb's copy keeps in-frame clones and lacks some. The sample totals about 130,000 clones. The chain recombines TRBV30 with TRBJ2-3; maybe TRBD2 (5 bases). This TCR came from a man younger than 30 in good health and CMV-seronegative. Sequencing input: PBMCs. CDR3 region: CAWSVRRGDTQYF. The CDR3, as DNA: TGTGCCTGGAGTGTACGTAGAGGGGATACGCAGTATTTT.